This record concerns one T cell receptor beta chain sequence. Mismatch with germline at one junction end may stem from a read error. The data derive from a study of CD8 T cells in Susac syndrome. Study-level information: There were about six sequenced Susac syndrome patients with active disease and 8 or 9 in remission.

TEMRA cells were enriched by FACS, and CD4+ and CD8+ T cells were negatively isolated. Reverse transcription of about 0.5 to 1 ug RNA used random hexamers. Via MiXCR, TCRdb re-called the immunoSEQ multiplex PCR reads, giving one row per CDR3 protein. Among 65,000 to 95,000 distinct CDR3 sequences listed, roughly 94% were seen once. The CDR3 loop spans 16 amino acids. Germline V gene data show CDR1 as SGHTA and CDR2 as FQGNSA. Sequencing used CD8+ T cells from PBMCs. V gene TRBV7-2 combines with J gene TRBJ2-3, with TRBD2 matching over 12 bases. The receptor was isolated from a human donor with Susac syndrome. The CDR3 DNA follows: TGTGCCAGCTCGGCCCTAGCGGGAGGGAACACAAATACGCAGTATTTT. Encoded protein: CASSALAGGNTNTQYF.